The source of this T cell receptor (beta chain) is a study of blood T cell repertoires in COVID-19. Study as a whole: COVID-19 samples, acute and convalescent, were from the United States, Italy and Spain. PBMCs, B-cell-depleted T cells, or T cells were the source of the cDNA or gDNA that made up the material.

Unmatched junction bases numbered 12, after V lost 4 bases and J lost 8 bases. CDR1 is LGHDT, CDR2 YNNKEL, per germline (reference sequence). The CDR3 extends over 17 amino acids. Per the study methods: Amplifying reference gene primers gave estimates of nucleated cell counts. Data came from immunoSEQ multiplex PCR; TCRdb stores just in-frame clones and leaves some out. V, J and clone size were drawn from that table, and D and trimming were deduced from the DNA. The repertoire holds 75,000 to 100,000 clones, with 75% to 90% as singletons. The TCR comes from a man older than 75 with acute or convalescent COVID-19. The sample taken for sequencing was peripheral blood. The V and J genes are TRBV3-1 (or the pseudogene TRBV3-2) and TRBJ2-1, with 12 bases matching TRBD2. CDR3 sequence: CASSPPASGRVRDEQFF. CDR3 in DNA: TGTGCCAGCAGCCCCCCGGCTAGCGGGAGGGTGAGGGATGAGCAGTTCTTC.